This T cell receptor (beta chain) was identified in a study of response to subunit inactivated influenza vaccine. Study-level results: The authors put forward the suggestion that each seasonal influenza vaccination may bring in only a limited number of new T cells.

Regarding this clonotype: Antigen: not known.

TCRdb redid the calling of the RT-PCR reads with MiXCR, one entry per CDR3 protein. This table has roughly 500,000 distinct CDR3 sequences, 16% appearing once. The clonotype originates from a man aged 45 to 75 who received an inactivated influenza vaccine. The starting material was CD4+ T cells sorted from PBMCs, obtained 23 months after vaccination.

The CDR3: CASSVQVRRTEAFF. In DNA, the CDR3 is TGTGCCAGCAGTGTACAGGTGAGACGCACTGAAGCTTTCTTT. The chain carries TRBV6-1 and TRBJ1-1; D is possibly TRBD1 (5 bases). V was trimmed by 4 bases and J by 4 bases, leaving 13 bases between them. The germline gives CDR1 MNHNS, CDR2 SASEGT. This CDR3 region has 14 residues.